Below are 2 T cell receptor beta chains sequenced from a single sample in a study of blood T cell repertoires in COVID-19. Profiled with immunoSEQ multiplex PCR; TCRdb holds only in-frame clones, not every one. Among about 140,000 clones listed, nearly 80% were seen once. Sequenced: PBMCs or T cells enriched from blood (not recorded which). Receptor source: a woman aged 45-65 years who had recovered from COVID-19.

The chain uses TRBV7-6 and TRBJ1-4; D gene ambiguous. Germline loops: CDR1 SGHVS, CDR2 FNYEAQ. The length of the CDR3 is 13 residues. Deletions cut 2 bases from V and 8 bases from J, with 9 bases between. This CDR3 reads CASSLFYREKLFF. The CDR3 nucleotides are TGTGCCAGCAGCTTATTCTATCGGGAAAAACTGTTTTTT.

V and J are TRBV2 and TRBJ1-5; possibly TRBD1 for D (5 bases). The germline V gene has CDR1 SNHLY and CDR2 FYNNEI. CDR3 size: 15 residues. The V and J ends lost 2 bases and 5 bases respectively, with 13 bases between them. The DNA of the CDR3 is TGTGCCAGCAGTGAACAGAGAGGGGAGGATCAGCCCCAGCATTTT. This codes for CASSEQRGEDQPQHF.